This T cell receptor (beta chain) originates from a study of T cells expressing NK-cell markers. Worth noting for this clonotype: Its specificity is unknown.

The CDR3 has 15 amino acids. The germline V gene has CDR1 SGHRS and CDR2 YFSETQ. It was by 5'RACE template switching with UMIs that TCR beta cDNA was made. Using the 5' RACE reads, TCRdb records one entry per CDR3 protein without DNA. The specimen's table records some 500,000 distinct CDR3 sequences. Notes on the study in general: Topping the CD3+CD56-NKG2C+ fraction as well were these clonotypes, in four donors.

The source material was blood T cells: a sorted CD56 or NKG2C T cell subset, CD4+ or CD8+ T cells, or bulk PBMC T cells (not recorded which). The chain has TRBV5-1 and TRBJ2-1; no DNA is available, so the TRBD2 call from TCRdb remains unchecked. This sequence was found in a woman aged 50 to 65 in good health. This chain's CDR3 is CASSPDGTPLDEQFF.